This note documents a single T cell receptor (beta chain) sequence. The antigen remains undetermined. The PCR had 60 Vbeta and 13 Jbeta primers. TCRdb's copy holds only in-frame clones and misses some; the assay was immunoSEQ multiplex PCR. The sample has under 200,000 clones, approximately 78% seen once; the top ten hold about 2.1%. The sample belongs to a study of cytomegalovirus exposure and HLA in healthy donors. CDR3 size: 15 residues. With 3 bases clipped from V and 2 bases from J, the junction kept 5 bases outside the gene matches. CDR1 is GTSNPN, CDR2 SVGIG, per germline (reference sequence). Study results and limitations: Altogether, more than 150 TCR beta chains were recorded as cytomegalovirus-associated.

The V call is TRBV30, the J call TRBJ2-1; 9 bases map to TRBD1. The specimen sequenced was PBMCs. The receptor comes from a woman younger than 35 in good health and CMV-seronegative. The CDR3 nucleotides are TGTGCCTGGAGCGGCAGGACAGGGGCCTACAATGAGCAGTTCTTC. It encodes CAWSGRTGAYNEQFF.